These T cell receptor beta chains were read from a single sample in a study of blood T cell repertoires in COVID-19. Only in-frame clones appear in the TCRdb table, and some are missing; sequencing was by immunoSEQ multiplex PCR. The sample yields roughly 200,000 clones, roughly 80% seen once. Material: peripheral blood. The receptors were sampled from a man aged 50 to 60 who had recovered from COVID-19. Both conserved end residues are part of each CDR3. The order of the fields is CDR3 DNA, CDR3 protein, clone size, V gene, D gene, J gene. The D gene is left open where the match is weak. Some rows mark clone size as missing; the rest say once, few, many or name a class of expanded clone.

TGTGCCAGCTCACCGGGACTCCGCGAAGAGCAGTTCTTC | CASSPGLREEQFF | . | TRBV18 | . | TRBJ2-1
TGTGCCAGCAGATTAAATCGGATCCGACAGGGCGGGTTGAGTTTT | CASRLNRIRQGGLSF | . | TRBV28 | TRBD1 | TRBJ1-3
TGTGCCAGCAGTCGACGACAGATCACTGAAGCTTTCTTT | CASSRRQITEAFF | . | TRBV7-9 | . | TRBJ1-1
TGTGCCAGCAGTTTTCGGGGACATCCCCCCTTCTCCTACGAGCAGTACTTC | CASSFRGHPPFSYEQYF | . | TRBV27 | . | TRBJ2-7
TGCGCCAGCAGCTTGGCGGGTTCTCGCAATGAGCAGTTCTTC | CASSLAGSRNEQFF | . | TRBV5-1 | . | TRBJ2-1
TGTGCCAGCAGTTTCTTAGGGGCCCAGCATTTT | CASSFLGAQHF | . | TRBV12-3/TRBV12-4 | . | TRBJ1-5
TGTGCCAGTAGGGCACGGGACAGGGGATTCACTGAAGCTTTCTTT | CASRARDRGFTEAFF | . | TRBV19 | TRBD1 | TRBJ1-1
TGTGCCAGCAGTTATAGCGGGGGGATCTGGGAGACCCAGTACTTC | CASSYSGGIWETQYF | . | TRBV7-2 | TRBD2 | TRBJ2-5
TGTGCCAGCAGTGAATTGGGACAGGACGTCAGCAATCAGCCCCAGCATTTT | CASSELGQDVSNQPQHF | . | TRBV2 | TRBD1 | TRBJ1-5
TGTGCCAGCAGTGCATACGGACAGGGGGTTTCCTACGAGCAGTACTTC | CASSAYGQGVSYEQYF | . | TRBV27 | TRBD1 | TRBJ2-7
TGTGCCAGCAGTTTATTCGGGGGCTCCTACAATGAGCAGTTCTTC | CASSLFGGSYNEQFF | . | TRBV27 | . | TRBJ2-1
TGTGCCAGCAGCGGTAGCGGGAGTCCTGTAAGCAATGAGCAGTTCTTC | CASSGSGSPVSNEQFF | . | TRBV9 | TRBD2 | TRBJ2-1
TGTGCCAGCAGTTTAGGCCAGGGGGTATTTCAGCCCCAGCATTTT | CASSLGQGVFQPQHF | . | TRBV27 | TRBD1 | TRBJ1-5
TGTGCCAGTAGTACCCGTCATTCGGGGGGAGCTGAAGCTTTCTTT | CASSTRHSGGAEAFF | . | TRBV19 | . | TRBJ1-1
TGTGCCAGCAGCCTTAGCGGGATTAACACCGGGGAGCTGTTTTTT | CASSLSGINTGELFF | . | TRBV7-2 | TRBD2 | TRBJ2-2
TGTGCCACCGGGAAGCGGGAGACCCAGTACTTC | CATGKRETQYF | . | TRBV15 | . | TRBJ2-5
TGTGCCAGCAGCTTTAACGGGAGGGCCCCCCAAGAGACCCAGTACTTC | CASSFNGRAPQETQYF | once | TRBV7-2 | TRBD2 | TRBJ2-5
TGTGCCAGCAGCTTAGTACAGAACTATGGCTACACCTTC | CASSLVQNYGYTF | . | TRBV11-2 | . | TRBJ1-2
TGTGCCAGCAGTTACTTGGCCCATGCAGATACGCAGTATTTT | CASSYLAHADTQYF | . | TRBV6-5 | . | TRBJ2-3
TGTGCCACCCAGGGGGGAACGTACTACGAGCAGTACTTC | CATQGGTYYEQYF | few | TRBV6-5 | . | TRBJ2-7
TGTGCCAGCAGCGTAGGACACTCGACTAGCGGAGTACAAGAGACCCAGTACTTC | CASSVGHSTSGVQETQYF | . | TRBV9 | TRBD2 | TRBJ2-5
TGTGCCAGCAGTTGGAGACTCGCCAGCTCCTACAATGAGCAGTTCTTC | CASSWRLASSYNEQFF | . | TRBV5-6 | . | TRBJ2-1
TGTGCCAGCAGCCGACAATCCACCAGACCAGATACGCAGTATTTT | CASSRQSTRPDTQYF | . | TRBV11-2 | . | TRBJ2-3
TGCGCCAGCAGCTTGGTTGCTAGCGGGAGCTCCTACGAGCAGTACTTC | CASSLVASGSSYEQYF | . | TRBV5-1 | TRBD2 | TRBJ2-7
TGTGCCAGCCGGCGGGGGGGAGCCTACAATGAGCAGTTCTTC | CASRRGGAYNEQFF | . | TRBV6-5 | TRBD2 | TRBJ2-1
TGCAGTGCTAGTAGGGGATTCGACAATGAGCAGTTCTTC | CSASRGFDNEQFF | once | TRBV20-1 | . | TRBJ2-1
TGCGCCAGCAGTGGACTAGCGGGATTTTCCTACAATGAGCAGTTCTTC | CASSGLAGFSYNEQFF | . | TRBV10-2 | TRBD2 | TRBJ2-1
TGTGCCACCAGCAGAGATCTCATTACGGCTAGCGAGCAGTACTTC | CATSRDLITASEQYF | . | TRBV15 | . | TRBJ2-7
TGTGCCAGCAGCCAAGAACCTTCGGACAGGGTAGACGAGCAGTACTTC | CASSQEPSDRVDEQYF | . | TRBV4-2 | TRBD1 | TRBJ2-7
TGTGCCAGCAGCTTAGACGGGAAGAGCACAGATACGCAGTATTTT | CASSLDGKSTDTQYF | . | TRBV7-2 | . | TRBJ2-3
TGTGCCACCAGTGAGCCAGGGTTTACCGGGGAGCTGTTTTTT | CATSEPGFTGELFF | . | TRBV24-1 | . | TRBJ2-2
TGTGCCAGCAGCTTAACGTCCGCGGGAGGGCCTTCGGATACGCAGTATTTT | CASSLTSAGGPSDTQYF | few | TRBV7-8 | TRBD2 | TRBJ2-3
TGTGCCAGCTCACAACAGGATAGCAATCAGCCCCAGCATTTT | CASSQQDSNQPQHF | few | TRBV18 | . | TRBJ1-5
TGTGCCTGTTCCCTCGGCGGGACTAGCTCCTACAATGAGCAGTTCTTC | CACSLGGTSSYNEQFF | . | TRBV30 | TRBD2 | TRBJ2-1
TGCAGCGTTGAAGCCCTGCGGGAGTCCTACGAGCAGTACTTC | CSVEALRESYEQYF | . | TRBV29-1 | TRBD2 | TRBJ2-7
TGCGCCAGCAGCTTGGGACAGGTGTTCGAGCAGTACTTC | CASSLGQVFEQYF | . | TRBV5-1 | . | TRBJ2-7
TGTGCCAGCAGCTCTAAACTTAGGGCCAACGTCCTGACTTTC | CASSSKLRANVLTF | . | TRBV11-2 | . | TRBJ2-6
TGTGCCAGCAGTTCTCAGACGACTAGTGTGGAGCAGTTCTTC | CASSSQTTSVEQFF | . | TRBV27 | . | TRBJ2-1
TGCGCCAGCAGCCTCTGGAGCGGGACTAGCCATTCCAGGCAGTACTTC | CASSLWSGTSHSRQYF | once | TRBV5-1 | TRBD2 | TRBJ2-7
TGTGCCAGTATCGGGTCGTCTGAAGCTTTCTTT | CASIGSSEAFF | . | TRBV19 | . | TRBJ1-1
TGCGCCAGCAGCTTTTACCAGGGGGCCGCCTACGAGCAGTACTTC | CASSFYQGAAYEQYF | . | TRBV5-1 | TRBD1 | TRBJ2-7
TGTGCCAGCAGCTTGGAATTAGGGGTTTCTGAAGCTTTCTTT | CASSLELGVSEAFF | . | TRBV5-4 | . | TRBJ1-1
TGTGCCAGCAGGCCGACATGGACCGGGGAGCTGTTTTTT | CASRPTWTGELFF | few | TRBV6-5 | . | TRBJ2-2
TGTGCCTGGACTCTGGGACTAGCAGGGGAGACCCAGTACTTC | CAWTLGLAGETQYF | . | TRBV30 | TRBD2 | TRBJ2-5
TGTGCCAGCAGCCGTCCCGCGCGGGACGAGCAGTACTTC | CASSRPARDEQYF | . | TRBV7-9 | . | TRBJ2-7
TGTGCCACCAGCAGAGATGACGGGACAGGGTCATACGAGCAGTACTTC | CATSRDDGTGSYEQYF | . | TRBV15 | TRBD1 | TRBJ2-7
TGTGCCAGCAGTGAAGGGACAGCGTACAATGAGCAGTTCTTC | CASSEGTAYNEQFF | few | TRBV6-1 | . | TRBJ2-1
TGTGCCAGCAGCCCTTCGGGGGACGCAAACACCGGGGAGCTGTTTTTT | CASSPSGDANTGELFF | . | TRBV14 | . | TRBJ2-2
TGTGCCAGTTTGGAGAGAAACACCGGGGAGCTGTTTTTT | CASLERNTGELFF | few | TRBV6-6 | . | TRBJ2-2
TGTGCCAGTAGTATTAGCAGGGCTTTTACCTCCTACGAGCAGTACTTC | CASSISRAFTSYEQYF | once | TRBV19 | . | TRBJ2-7
TGTGCCAGCAGCTTGGGCCGTTTCACTGGTTCGGAGACCCAGTACTTC | CASSLGRFTGSETQYF | many | TRBV5-4 | . | TRBJ2-5
TGTGCCAGCAGTTTATTTGCCAGGGGGTTTTCACCCCTCCACTTT | CASSLFARGFSPLHF | . | TRBV28 | TRBD1 | TRBJ1-6
TGTGCCAGCAGTGGACTACCTGGGGCCAACGTCCTGACTTTC | CASSGLPGANVLTF | once | TRBV28 | . | TRBJ2-6